The 32 T cell receptor beta chains given below trace back to one sample, sequenced in a study of OX40 agonist ivuxolimab in advanced cancers. Clones were read by immunoSEQ multiplex PCR, and TCRdb kept only the in-frame ones, dropping some. In the table there are about 66,000 clones, over 60% of which are singletons. The sample in question was CD4+ or CD8+ T cells sorted from blood, obtained in a trial of the OX40 agonist ivuxolimab. All receptors derive from an adult with an advanced solid tumor such as melanoma, head and neck, liver or kidney cancer.

The genes are TRBV4-2 and TRBJ2-7, with 8 bases fitting TRBD2. V was pared by 2 bases and J by 7 bases, with 10 bases of the junction left unmatched. The CDR3 consists of 15 residues. The germline gives CDR1 LGHNA, CDR2 YNFKEQ. CDR3: CASSQQAGGEGEQYF. In DNA form, the CDR3 reads TGTGCCAGCAGCCAACAGGCGGGGGGAGAGGGAGAGCAGTACTTC.

The chain recombines TRBV19 with TRBJ2-5, with 8 nucleotides matching TRBD2. The V segment lost 4 bases and the J segment 5 bases; nucleotides outside the gene matches: 3. This CDR3 region has 13 residues. Germline V gene lookup returns CDR1 LNHDA and CDR2 SQIVND (reference sequence). CDR3 DNA: TGTGCCAGTAGTACGCGGGAGGATGAGACCCAGTACTTC. Translation gives CASSTREDETQYF.

J is TRBJ1-2 and V is TRBV5-1, with unresolved D. The CDR3 has 15 residues. The germline CDR1 and CDR2 sequences are SGHRS and YFSETQ. The V end was cut by 0 bases, the J end by 2 bases, with 11 bases between. The chain's CDR3 is CASSLDGYLNYGYTF. The CDR3 DNA is TGCGCCAGCAGCTTGGACGGTTATTTAAACTATGGCTACACCTTC.

This chain links TRBV11-3 with TRBJ2-1; TRBD2 is a possible D gene (5 bases). The CDR3 length is 14 residues. V was cut by 1 base and J by 10 bases, with 14 bases left in between. The germline gives CDR1 SGHNT, CDR2 YENEEA. The DNA for the CDR3 is TGTGCCAGCAGCTTAGTCCCGGGGATAGGCGAGCAGTTCTTC. Protein: CASSLVPGIGEQFF.

The chain employs TRBV30 and TRBJ2-5, with D possibly being TRBD2 (7 bases). This CDR3 region has 16 residues. The germline V gene has CDR1 GTSNPN and CDR2 SVGIG (reference sequence). V was cut by 2 bases and J by 4 bases, with 20 bases left in between. CDR3 DNA sequence: TGTGCCTGGAGTCATATATTTGAGGGGGGGGGAGAGACCCAGTACTTC. Translating it yields CAWSHIFEGGGETQYF.

The chain uses TRBV7-3 and TRBJ2-1; D might be TRBD1 (6 bases). Per the germline V gene, CDR1 is SGHTA and CDR2 is FQGTGA. This CDR3 is 12 amino acids long. V lost 2 bases and J lost 16, with 15 bases in between. The CDR3 region has the DNA TGTGCCAGCAGCTTACTCGGACAGAAGATATTCTTC. This translates into CASSLLGQKIFF.

V is TRBV6-5 and J is TRBJ2-5; 7 nucleotides match TRBD1. Germline trimming cut 6 bases from V and 4 bases from J; bases unmatched to any gene: 8. CDR3 size: 14 residues. Germline CDR1 is MNHEY and CDR2 is SVGAGI. The chain's CDR3 is CASRTTGLAETQYF. The CDR3 nucleotides are TGTGCCAGCAGAACGACAGGGTTAGCAGAGACCCAGTACTTC.

In this sample, this clone turned up a few times. The J gene is TRBJ1-3, the V gene TRBV10-3, with D unclear. V gave up 0 bases and J gave up 7 bases, with 7 bases separating them. This CDR3 comprises 13 residues. Germline V lookup: CDR1 ENHRY, CDR2 SYGVKD. CDR3 nucleotides: TGTGCCATCAGTGAGTCGGCTCAGAACACCATATATTTT. As protein: CAISESAQNTIYF.

The chain has TRBV19 and TRBJ2-7; D unclear. This CDR3 comprises 17 residues. The V and J ends lost 3 bases and 6 bases respectively, with 24 bases between them. Germline CDR1 is LNHDA and CDR2 is SQIVND (reference sequence). CDR3 residues: CASSIIGLRQEQVEQYF. CDR3 sequence (DNA): TGTGCCAGTAGTATCATTGGTCTACGGCAGGAGCAGGTCGAGCAGTACTTC.

This rearrangement joins TRBV11-2 to TRBJ2-3; no definite D call. Looked up from germline, CDR1 is SGHAT and CDR2 is FQNNGV. The CDR3 is made up of 11 amino acids. The germline V and J ends were trimmed by 4 bases and 5 bases, with 4 bases remaining between them. CDR3 DNA: TGTGCCAGCAGCTCCCAAGATACGCAGTATTTT. Its translation: CASSSQDTQYF.

This rearrangement joins TRBV5-1 to TRBJ2-3; unclear D gene. There are 13 residues in the CDR3. The V end was cut by 0 bases, the J end by 4 bases, with 6 bases between. CDR1 is SGHRS, CDR2 YFSETQ, per germline. For the CDR3, the DNA is TGCGCCAGCAGCTTGGGGAAAGCAGATACGCAGTATTTT. It encodes CASSLGKADTQYF.

This clone was seen a single time. The V gene is TRBV2, the J gene TRBJ2-7, with TRBD2 as a possible D gene (6 bases). CDR1 is SNHLY and CDR2 is FYNNEI in the germline V gene. The CDR3 runs to 14 residues. V was shortened by 8 bases and J by 0 bases, with 14 bases between the two germline ends. CDR3 coding DNA: TGTGCCAGCTTTAGGAGGGAAAGCTCCTACGAGCAGTACTTC. Protein: CASFRRESSYEQYF. The full variable domain, in which reference TRBV2 and TRBJ2-7 provide the parts outside the CDR3, is EPEVTQTPSHQVTQMGQEVILRCVPISNHLYFYWYRQILGQKVEFLVSFYNNEISEKSEIFDDQFSVERPDGSNFTLKIRSTKLEDSAMYFCASFRRESSYEQYFGPGTRLTVT.

The chain is built from TRBV6-5 and TRBJ2-2; D unclear. CDR1 is MNHEY, CDR2 SVGAGI, per germline. V was trimmed by 0 bases and J by 4 bases, leaving 12 bases between them. The CDR3 is made up of 16 amino acids. The CDR3 loop is CASSYSGRSSTGELFF. CDR3 coding DNA: TGTGCCAGCAGTTACTCAGGCAGGTCGAGCACCGGGGAGCTGTTTTTT.

This sequence joins TRBV18 and TRBJ2-6; 14 nucleotides line up with TRBD2. The CDR3 sequence is 20 residues long. V dropped 3 bases and J dropped 4; count of bases not matched to a gene: 11. Germline CDR1 reads KGHSH; CDR2 reads LQKENI. This chain's CDR3 is CASSPLPGTSGSLGANVLTF. The CDR3 DNA sequence: TGTGCCAGCTCACCCCTCCCGGGGACTAGCGGGAGTTTGGGGGCCAACGTCCTGACTTTC.

The chain carries TRBV6-5 and TRBJ1-4; D gene ambiguous. Germline V gene sequence: CDR1 MNHEY, CDR2 SVGAGI. Trimming took 6 bases from V and 2 from J, leaving 10 bases between them. The CDR3 contains 14 residues. The CDR3 reads CASRTLATNEKLFF. The DNA for the CDR3 is TGTGCCAGCAGAACTCTGGCTACTAATGAAAAACTGTTTTTT.

The genes are TRBV5-1 and TRBJ2-3, with D perhaps matching TRBD1 or TRBD2 (5 bases each). The CDR3 has 12 residues. Trimming removed 5 bases from V and 1 base from J, with 5 bases in between. Germline V gene lookup returns CDR1 SGHRS and CDR2 YFSETQ. The CDR3 here is CASRGGTDTQYF. The DNA for the CDR3 is TGCGCCAGCAGGGGGGGCACAGATACGCAGTATTTT.

The chain uses TRBV30 and TRBJ1-4, with TRBD1 as a possible D gene (5 bases). CDR3 length: 14 residues. Germline CDR1 and CDR2: GTSNPN and SVGIG (reference sequence). Trimming cost V 1 base and J 8 bases, with 14 bases left between them. The CDR3 sequence: CAWSGRVVEEKLFF. The CDR3 nucleotides are TGTGCCTGGAGTGGCAGGGTGGTTGAGGAAAAACTGTTTTTT.

The chain employs TRBV7-9 and TRBJ1-1, with D unclear. The CDR3 loop spans 12 amino acids. Per the germline V gene, CDR1 is SEHNR and CDR2 is FQNEAQ (reference sequence). V lost 5 bases, J lost 11 bases, and 15 bases lay in between. CDR3 protein: CASSLRLGPAFF. The CDR3 nucleotides read TGTGCCAGCAGCCTTAGATTAGGGCCGGCTTTCTTT. Drawing the rest from reference TRBV7-9 and TRBJ1-1, the complete variable domain is DTGVSQNPRHKITKRGQNVTFRCDPISEHNRLYWYRQTLGQGPEFLTYFQNEAQLEKSRLLSDRFSAERPKGSFSTLEIQRTEQGDSAMYLCASSLRLGPAFFGQGTRLTVV.

This clone was seen more than once but under ten times. V is TRBV7-9 and J is TRBJ2-7, with 7 bases aligning to TRBD1. The CDR3 sequence is 13 residues long. Losses at the gene ends were 5 bases for V and 4 bases for J; bases not matched to a gene: 5. Germline V gene data show CDR1 as SEHNR and CDR2 as FQNEAQ (reference sequence). The CDR3 reads CASSPRDRYEQYF. The CDR3 DNA reads as TGTGCCAGCAGCCCCCGGGACAGATACGAGCAGTACTTC.

This rearrangement joins TRBV30 to TRBJ2-7, with D perhaps TRBD2 (5 bases). The CDR3 consists of 14 residues. Per the germline V gene, CDR1 is GTSNPN and CDR2 is SVGIG (reference sequence). V was cut by 2 bases and J by 4 bases, with 15 bases left in between. The CDR3 spells CAWSLWSSNYEQYF. The CDR3 DNA is TGTGCCTGGAGTTTGTGGTCTAGCAATTACGAGCAGTACTTC.

There are a few counts of this clone. This sample includes further DNA sequences coding for the same CDR3. The rearrangement uses TRBV5-4 and TRBJ2-5; tentatively, D is TRBD1 or TRBD2 (5 bases each). Trimming shortened V by 4 bases and J by 2 bases, and 15 bases separated the two germline ends. The length of the CDR3 is 15 residues. Germline CDR1 and CDR2: SGHNT and YYREEE (reference sequence). CDR3 in amino acids: CASSPDRGLQETQYF. The DNA for the CDR3 is TGTGCCAGCAGCCCGGACCGGGGCCTTCAAGAGACCCAGTACTTC. The whole variable domain, filled in from reference TRBV5-4 and TRBJ2-5, reads ETGVTQSPTHLIKTRGQQVTLRCSSQSGHNTVSWYQQALGQGPQFIFQYYREEENGRGNFPPRFSGLQFPNYSSELNVNALELDDSALYLCASSPDRGLQETQYFGPGTRLLVL.

This chain links TRBV1 with TRBJ2-3. TRBV1 is a pseudogene locus. CDR3 length: 9 amino acids. CDR3 region: CTSTDTQYF. The CDR3 DNA reads as TGCACCAGTACAGATACGCAGTATTTT.

The V and J genes are TRBV5-8 and TRBJ2-1; 7 bases match TRBD2. The CDR3 extends over 16 amino acids. The germline gives CDR1 SGHTS, CDR2 YDEGEE. V lost 3 bases to trimming and J lost 5 bases; unmatched junction nucleotides: 11. The CDR3 DNA is TGTGCCAGCAGCTGGGGGGGGGTACCCTTAGACAATGAGCAGTTCTTC. It encodes CASSWGGVPLDNEQFF.

V usage is TRBV5-1 and J usage is TRBJ2-1; D is possibly TRBD1 or TRBD2 (5 bases each). The CDR3 consists of 15 residues. V was trimmed by 3 bases and J by 8 bases, leaving 18 bases between them. From germline, CDR1 is SGHRS and CDR2 YFSETQ. CDR3 bases: TGCGCCAGCAGCTCATGGGATCGCAGGGACGATGAGCAGTTCTTC. Residues: CASSSWDRRDDEQFF.

The chain combines TRBV30 with TRBJ2-7; tentative D call: TRBD2 (5 bases). With 1 base removed from V and 0 bases from J, the gap between germline ends came to 10 bases. This CDR3 has 14 residues. Per the germline V gene, CDR1 is GTSNPN and CDR2 is SVGIG (reference sequence). The CDR3 DNA is TGTGCCTGGAGTGACGGACTGGGCTCCTACGAGCAGTACTTC. This sequence encodes CAWSDGLGSYEQYF.

This clone has just one count. The chain employs TRBV18 and TRBJ2-5; the match to TRBD1 covers 7 bases. Trimming at V came to 3 bases and at J to 3 bases, leaving 1 base not matched to a gene. Germline CDR1 reads KGHSH; CDR2 reads LQKENI. This CDR3 has 13 residues. CDR3 loop: CASSPTGEETQYF. CDR3 in DNA: TGTGCCAGCTCACCCACAGGGGAAGAGACCCAGTACTTC.

This clone was counted many times. V gene TRBV7-8 combines with J gene TRBJ1-1; D unresolved. The V end was cut by 1 base, the J end by 3 bases, with 12 bases between. This CDR3 comprises 15 residues. The germline V gene has CDR1 SGHVS and CDR2 FQNEAQ. The CDR3 DNA follows: TGTGCCAGCAGCTTAGTTCTGGGAATAGACACTGAAGCTTTCTTT. Protein sequence: CASSLVLGIDTEAFF.

About this clone: One end of the junction varies from germline; a read error may be responsible. The chain uses TRBV15 and TRBJ1-1, with D tentatively TRBD1 (5 bases). The germline V gene encodes CDR1 LNHNV and CDR2 YYDKDF (reference sequence). This CDR3 has 11 residues. The chain's CDR3 is CATSRETTRAF. The DNA of the CDR3 is TGTGCCACCAGCAGAGAGACTACCAGGGCTTTT.

This chain links TRBV7-3 with TRBJ2-2, with D perhaps matching TRBD1 (6 bases). Per germline, CDR1 SGHTA and CDR2 FQGTGA. The CDR3 sequence is 16 residues long. V shed 2 bases and J shed 1 base, with 11 bases lying between them. The DNA of the CDR3 is TGTGCCAGCAGCTTACTAGGACAGATGAACACCGGGGAGCTGTTTTTT. Its protein is CASSLLGQMNTGELFF.

V gene TRBV13 combines with J gene TRBJ1-1; D is undetermined. Per the germline V gene, CDR1 is PRHDT and CDR2 is FYEKMQ (reference sequence). V was clipped by 5 bases and J by 4 bases, with 5 bases between them. The CDR3 has 11 amino acids. The DNA for the CDR3 is TGTGCCAGCAGCGGATCCACTGAAGCTTTCTTT. Translating it yields CASSGSTEAFF.

This clone has just a few counts. The chain links TRBV18 to TRBJ1-2; 7 nucleotides line up with TRBD1. Germline CDR1 is KGHSH and CDR2 is LQKENI. Losses at the gene ends were 8 bases for V and 0 bases for J; bases not matched to a gene: 12. The CDR3 consists of 16 residues. The CDR3 nucleotides read TGTGCCAGCGCAACGCGGACAGGAGCTACTAACTATGGCTACACCTTC. Amino acid sequence: CASATRTGATNYGYTF.

This chain links TRBV6-1 with TRBJ2-7; D might be TRBD1 (5 bases). V gave up 2 bases and J gave up 4 bases, with 6 bases separating them. The CDR3 spans 12 residues. The germline V gene encodes CDR1 MNHNS and CDR2 SASEGT. CDR3 amino acids: CASSEQGYEQYF. The CDR3 DNA reads TGTGCCAGCAGTGAACAGGGATACGAGCAGTACTTC.